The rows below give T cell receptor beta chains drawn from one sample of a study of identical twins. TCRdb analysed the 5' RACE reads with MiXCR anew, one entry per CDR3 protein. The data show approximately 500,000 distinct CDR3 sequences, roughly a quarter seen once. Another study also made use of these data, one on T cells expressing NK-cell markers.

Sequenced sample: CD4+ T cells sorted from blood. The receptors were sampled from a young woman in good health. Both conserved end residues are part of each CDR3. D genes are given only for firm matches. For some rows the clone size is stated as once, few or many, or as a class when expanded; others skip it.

DNA: TGCGCCAGCAGCCCCGACGCCACCGGGGAGCTGTTTTTT
CDR3: CASSPDATGELFF
J: TRBJ2-2
V: TRBV5-1
D: -
size: -

DNA: TGTGCCAGCAGCCCGTTGGGGGCCAAAAACATTCAGTACTTC
CDR3: CASSPLGAKNIQYF
J: TRBJ2-4
V: TRBV3-1
D: -
size: few

DNA: TGTGCCAGCAGCCAATGGGACTTGAGCTCCTACGAGCAGTACTTC
CDR3: CASSQWDLSSYEQYF
J: TRBJ2-7
V: TRBV14
D: -
size: -

DNA: TGCGCCAGCAGCCCTACAGCCGGGACCCAGGCTGGCTACACCTTC
CDR3: CASSPTAGTQAGYTF
J: TRBJ1-2
V: TRBV5-1
D: -
size: -

DNA: TGCAGCGCCAGGATGGGGACTTATTACAATGAGCAGTTCTTC
CDR3: CSARMGTYYNEQFF
J: TRBJ2-1
V: TRBV29-1
D: -
size: few

DNA: TGTGCCAGTAGTGGTAGCGGGAGAAGTAATGAGCAGTTCTTC
CDR3: CASSGSGRSNEQFF
J: TRBJ2-1
V: TRBV19
D: TRBD2
size: few

DNA: TGCGCCAGCAGCCAAGATCGGGCCCTACCTAGCCCGCAGCGGCAGTTCTTC
CDR3: CASSQDRALPSPQRQFF
J: TRBJ2-1
V: TRBV4-3
D: -
size: -

DNA: TGTGCCAGCAGTTACGTGAGGGGCCCTTACAATGAGCAGTTCTTC
CDR3: CASSYVRGPYNEQFF
J: TRBJ2-1
V: TRBV6-5
D: -
size: few

DNA: TGTGCCAGCAGTGAAGCGGGGCAGGTCGAGCAGTACTTC
CDR3: CASSEAGQVEQYF
J: TRBJ2-7
V: TRBV25-1
D: -
size: few

DNA: TGCAGTGCGATTGCCGGGACAACTTATAATTCACCCCTCCACTTT
CDR3: CSAIAGTTYNSPLHF
J: TRBJ1-6
V: TRBV20-1
D: -
size: -

DNA: TGTGCCAGCAGCTTACAGAATCCGGGACTAGCGGGAGGGACCTACAATGAGCAGTTCTTC
CDR3: CASSLQNPGLAGGTYNEQFF
J: TRBJ2-1
V: TRBV11-2
D: TRBD2
size: once

DNA: TGCAGCGTTTATAGCAGGGACTCAAGCTCCTACAATGAGCAGTTCTTC
CDR3: CSVYSRDSSSYNEQFF
J: TRBJ2-1
V: TRBV29-1
D: -
size: -

DNA: TGTGCCAGCAGCCCGGAACCAGGAAGGGATACGCAGTATTTT
CDR3: CASSPEPGRDTQYF
J: TRBJ2-3
V: TRBV9
D: -
size: -

DNA: TGTGCCAGCAGCCAAGAGAGCCAGTCCTTCTCCTACAATGAGCAGTTCTTC
CDR3: CASSQESQSFSYNEQFF
J: TRBJ2-1
V: TRBV4-2
D: -
size: few

DNA: TGTGCCAGCAGCTTAAATGGACTAGCGGGGGAAGAGACCCAGTACTTC
CDR3: CASSLNGLAGEETQYF
J: TRBJ2-5
V: TRBV7-3
D: TRBD2
size: -

DNA: TGTGCCAGCAGCCAACTGGGACTGAATAATTCACCCCTCCACTTT
CDR3: CASSQLGLNNSPLHF
J: TRBJ1-6
V: TRBV3-1
D: -
size: few

DNA: TGTGCCAGCAGCTTAACGTCCAGGGGGACTGGCGAGCAGTACTTC
CDR3: CASSLTSRGTGEQYF
J: TRBJ2-7
V: TRBV7-9
D: -
size: -

DNA: TGTGCCAGCAGCAGGACTAGCGGAGAGTTCACCGGGGAGCTGTTTTTT
CDR3: CASSRTSGEFTGELFF
J: TRBJ2-2
V: TRBV7-6
D: TRBD2
size: few

DNA: TGCGCCAGCAGCGCCCTACAGGGAGATGGCGCTTTCTTT
CDR3: CASSALQGDGAFF
J: TRBJ1-1
V: TRBV5-1
D: -
size: -

DNA: TGTGCCAGCAGCCAAGGTCGACGAACTAACACTGAAGCTTTCTTT
CDR3: CASSQGRRTNTEAFF
J: TRBJ1-1
V: TRBV3-1
D: -
size: -

DNA: TGCGCCAGCAGCTTGGGGTACACTGAAGCTTTCTTT
CDR3: CASSLGYTEAFF
J: TRBJ1-1
V: TRBV5-1
D: -
size: many

DNA: TGTGCCAGCAGCCCCTTCCCAGGGTCCCGCCTAGCGGTCTCCTACGAGCAGTACTTC
CDR3: CASSPFPGSRLAVSYEQYF
J: TRBJ2-7
V: TRBV3-1
D: TRBD2
size: few

DNA: TGTGCCATCAGTGTGTCAGGAGACAATGGCTACACCTTC
CDR3: CAISVSGDNGYTF
J: TRBJ1-2
V: TRBV10-3
D: -
size: -

DNA: TGTGCCACCAGCAGAGATTTCTCCGACACTGAAGCTTTCTTT
CDR3: CATSRDFSDTEAFF
J: TRBJ1-1
V: TRBV15
D: -
size: -

DNA: TGCAGTGCTAGAAGTTACAGCCAAGAGACCCAGTACTTC
CDR3: CSARSYSQETQYF
J: TRBJ2-5
V: TRBV20-1
D: -
size: few

DNA: TGCAGTGCTAGAGCTGGACTAGGGACGTCCGAGCAGTACTTC
CDR3: CSARAGLGTSEQYF
J: TRBJ2-7
V: TRBV20-1
D: TRBD2
size: -

DNA: TGTGCCAGCGCGGGTGTAGCCAAAAACATTCAGTACTTC
CDR3: CASAGVAKNIQYF
J: TRBJ2-4
V: TRBV6-2/TRBV6-3
D: -
size: -

DNA: TGTGCCAGCAGCTGGACTGAGGGTCGGGAGACCCAGTACTTC
CDR3: CASSWTEGRETQYF
J: TRBJ2-5
V: TRBV5-5
D: -
size: -

DNA: TGTGCCAGCAGCCGACAGGCTATCTACGAGCAGTACTTC
CDR3: CASSRQAIYEQYF
J: TRBJ2-7
V: TRBV6-6
D: -
size: -

DNA: TGCAGTGCTCCTATAGCGGGGGACCTCTACAATGAGCAGTTCTTC
CDR3: CSAPIAGDLYNEQFF
J: TRBJ2-1
V: TRBV20-1
D: TRBD2
size: -

DNA: TGCGCCAGCACCGTAACACTAGGCCCCAATGAGCAGTTCTTC
CDR3: CASTVTLGPNEQFF
J: TRBJ2-1
V: TRBV5-1
D: -
size: many

DNA: TGTGCCAGCAGCCAATATCCTTCTGGAAGCACAGATACGCAGTATTTT
CDR3: CASSQYPSGSTDTQYF
J: TRBJ2-3
V: TRBV3-1
D: -
size: few

DNA: TGTGCCAGCAGTTTTCAGCACCCTCAGACATACGAGCAGTACTTC
CDR3: CASSFQHPQTYEQYF
J: TRBJ2-7
V: TRBV6-5
D: -
size: -

DNA: TGTGCCATCAGCCGGCTGCGCGGGCGATACGAGCAGTACTTC
CDR3: CAISRLRGRYEQYF
J: TRBJ2-7
V: TRBV10-3
D: -
size: -

DNA: TGTGCCAGCACAACAGGGGGTAATTCACCCCTCCACTTT
CDR3: CASTTGGNSPLHF
J: TRBJ1-6
V: TRBV25-1
D: TRBD1
size: -

DNA: TGTGCCAGCAGCGGGACCCTACAGGGGCAGGAGACCCAGTACTTC
CDR3: CASSGTLQGQETQYF
J: TRBJ2-5
V: TRBV5-8
D: TRBD1
size: -

DNA: TGTGCCAGCAGTCCGAGGACACCTTACGAGCAGTACTTC
CDR3: CASSPRTPYEQYF
J: TRBJ2-7
V: TRBV28
D: -
size: -

DNA: TGTGCCAGCAGCCCAGGCGGGGTCTTATACGAGCAGTACTTC
CDR3: CASSPGGVLYEQYF
J: TRBJ2-7
V: TRBV11-2
D: -
size: -

DNA: TGTGCCAGCAGCCCCAGGAGCCTAGCGGGAATCAATGAGCAGTTCTTC
CDR3: CASSPRSLAGINEQFF
J: TRBJ2-1
V: TRBV3-1
D: TRBD2
size: few

DNA: TGTGCCAGCAGCCAGGGCGGAAAGGAGCTGTTTTTT
CDR3: CASSQGGKELFF
J: TRBJ2-2
V: TRBV3-1
D: -
size: -

DNA: TGTGCCAGCAGTTATCATACTGAAGCTTTCTTT
CDR3: CASSYHTEAFF
J: TRBJ1-1
V: TRBV7-2
D: -
size: -

DNA: TGTGCCAGCAGCTTTCCGAGTTCTGGGCGCGACACCGGGGAGCTGTTTTTT
CDR3: CASSFPSSGRDTGELFF
J: TRBJ2-2
V: TRBV11-3
D: -
size: few

DNA: TGTGCCAGCAGCCAACCGGGCCGCAAGGCACAGTTCTTC
CDR3: CASSQPGRKAQFF
J: TRBJ2-1
V: TRBV14
D: -
size: few

DNA: TGTGCCAGCTCACCACAGGGGAACGGGGAGCTGTTTTTT
CDR3: CASSPQGNGELFF
J: TRBJ2-2
V: TRBV18
D: -
size: -

DNA: TGCAGTGCTAGGCCGGGCAGTTCTCAGCCCCAGCATTTT
CDR3: CSARPGSSQPQHF
J: TRBJ1-5
V: TRBV20-1
D: -
size: few

DNA: TGTGCCAGCAGTTACTCCGGGGTACCCGCCTACGAGCAGTACTTC
CDR3: CASSYSGVPAYEQYF
J: TRBJ2-7
V: TRBV6-5
D: -
size: few